This entry describes one T cell receptor (beta chain). Relative to the germline gene, one junction end is altered; a read error may explain this. These data originate in a study of Graves' ophthalmopathy and Graves' hyperthyroidism. CDR3 regions of TCR beta were amplified from RNA transcripts. After a first-round RT-PCR with HTBI primers, a second-round multiplex PCR was run. TCRdb re-called the multiplex PCR reads through MiXCR, storing one row per CDR3 protein. Found here are about 240,000 distinct CDR3 sequences, approximately 42% of them singletons; the top ten hold around 47%. Pregnancy or lactation, uncontrolled infections and other autoimmune diseases were grounds for excluding patients. The PBMCs had their origin in roughly 9.4 ml of fresh peripheral blood. This CDR3 is built from 13 residues. The V gene's germline CDR1 is SGHRS and CDR2 YFSETQ.

J is TRBJ2-5 and V is TRBV5-1; 9 positions match TRBD2. The sequence derives from an adult man with Graves' ophthalmopathy. Sequenced input: peripheral blood. CDR3 amino acids: CASNSGGYGTQYF. CDR3 in DNA: TGTGCCAGCAATAGCGGGGGTTATGGGACCCAGTACTTC.